This T cell receptor (beta chain) was recorded in a study of T cell responses to AZD1222 COVID-19 vaccine. Assay: immunoSEQ multiplex PCR; the TCRdb copy retains only in-frame clones and omits some. Among about 78,000 clones, over 75% were seen once, and the ten largest hold around 3.2%. CDR1 is MNHEY, CDR2 SVGAGI, per germline. V dropped 6 bases and J dropped 2; count of bases not matched to a gene: 5. The CDR3 runs 14 residues. Study-wide findings and caveats: Close to half of spike-specific TCRs reportedly recognize unmutated variant regions. Donors were largely white British and mainly female; clonal diversity was possibly underestimated. Spike regions recognized by vaccine-associated CD4 TCRs spanned the protein, led by 160-218 and 743-854.

For this clone: Its specificity is not known.

Doses given second, at about 4 or about 12 weeks, were pooled. The TCR originated in an adult who received the AZD1222 COVID-19 vaccine. The sequences come from peripheral blood, collected 28 days after the second AZD1222 dose. The V call is TRBV6-5, the J call TRBJ2-7, with TRBD1 matching 9 bases. CDR3 nucleotide sequence: TGTGCCAGCAGCGCCAACAGGGGGCCCTACGAGCAGTACTTC. Protein: CASSANRGPYEQYF.